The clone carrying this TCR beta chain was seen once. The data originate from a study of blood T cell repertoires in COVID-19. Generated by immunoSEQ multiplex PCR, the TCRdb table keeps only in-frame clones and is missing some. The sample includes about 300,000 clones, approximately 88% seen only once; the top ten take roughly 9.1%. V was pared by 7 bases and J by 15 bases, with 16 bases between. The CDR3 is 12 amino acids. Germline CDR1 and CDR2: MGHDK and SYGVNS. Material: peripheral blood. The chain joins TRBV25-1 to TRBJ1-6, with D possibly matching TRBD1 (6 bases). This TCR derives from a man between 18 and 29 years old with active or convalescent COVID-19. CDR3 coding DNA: TGTGCCAGCACAACGGGGGGGCAGCACCTCCACTTT. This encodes CASTTGGQHLHF.